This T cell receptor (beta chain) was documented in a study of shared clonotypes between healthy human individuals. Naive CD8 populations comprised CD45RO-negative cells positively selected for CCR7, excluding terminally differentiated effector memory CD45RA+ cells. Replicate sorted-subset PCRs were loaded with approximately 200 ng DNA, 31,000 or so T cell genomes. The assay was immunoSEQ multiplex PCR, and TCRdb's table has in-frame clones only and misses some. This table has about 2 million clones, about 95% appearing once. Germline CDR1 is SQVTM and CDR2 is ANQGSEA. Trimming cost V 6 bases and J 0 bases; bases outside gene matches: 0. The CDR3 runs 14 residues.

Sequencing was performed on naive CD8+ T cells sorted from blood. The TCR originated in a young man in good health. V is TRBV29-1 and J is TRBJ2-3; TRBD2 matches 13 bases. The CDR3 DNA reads TGCAGCGTGGGACTAGCGGGAAGCACAGATACGCAGTATTTT. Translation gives CSVGLAGSTDTQYF.